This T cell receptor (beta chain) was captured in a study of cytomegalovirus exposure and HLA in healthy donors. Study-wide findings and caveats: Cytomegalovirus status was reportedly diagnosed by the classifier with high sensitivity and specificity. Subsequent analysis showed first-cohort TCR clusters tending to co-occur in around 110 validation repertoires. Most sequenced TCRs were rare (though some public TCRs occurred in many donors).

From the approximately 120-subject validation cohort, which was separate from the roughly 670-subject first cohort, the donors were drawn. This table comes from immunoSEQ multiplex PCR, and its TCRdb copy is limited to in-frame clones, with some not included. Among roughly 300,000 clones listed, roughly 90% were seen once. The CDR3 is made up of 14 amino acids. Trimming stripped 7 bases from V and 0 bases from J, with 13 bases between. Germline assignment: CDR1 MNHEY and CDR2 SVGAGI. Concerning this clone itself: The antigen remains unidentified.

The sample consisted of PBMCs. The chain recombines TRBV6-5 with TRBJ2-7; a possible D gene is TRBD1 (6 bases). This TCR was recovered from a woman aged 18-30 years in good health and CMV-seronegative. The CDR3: CASNNPDSSYEQYF. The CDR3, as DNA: TGTGCCAGCAATAACCCGGACAGCTCCTACGAGCAGTACTTC.